A single sample gave rise to the 26 T cell receptor beta chains below, sequenced in a study of shared clonotypes between healthy human individuals. Here immunoSEQ multiplex PCR was the method, and the copy in TCRdb shows in-frame clones only, minus some. The top ten clones hold roughly 1.5% of a sample with about a million clones, around 75% of them seen once. The sequencing sample was made of memory CD4+ T cells sorted from blood. The sample's subset: CD45RA-negative fraction. These receptors all come from a man between 18 and 29 years old in good health.

The chain employs TRBV18 and TRBJ1-4; D is uncertain. With 4 bases removed from V and 3 bases from J, the gap between germline ends came to 6 bases. The V gene's germline CDR1 is KGHSH and CDR2 LQKENI. The CDR3 runs to 13 residues. The CDR3 protein is CASSRVANEKLFF. The CDR3 DNA is TGTGCCAGCTCACGCGTGGCTAATGAAAAACTGTTTTTT.

The V gene is TRBV7-9, the J gene TRBJ2-5; possible D gene TRBD1, 5 bases. Per germline, CDR1 SEHNR and CDR2 FQNEAQ (reference sequence). The CDR3 totals 12 residues. Between the trimmed V and J ends, which lost 5 bases and 5 bases, there was a span of 9 bases. CDR3 protein: CASSPSGETQYF. The CDR3 nucleotides read TGTGCCAGCAGCCCTTCAGGGGAGACCCAGTACTTC.

The chain couples TRBV5-4 to TRBJ2-7; D tentatively fits TRBD1 or TRBD2 (5 bases each). Germline V CDR1 and CDR2: SGHNT, YYREEE (reference sequence). Trimming took off 4 bases at V and 2 bases at J, with 13 bases between the two ends. The CDR3 totals 14 residues. DNA for the CDR3: TGTGCCAGCAGCCCTTGGGACGGGCCCTACGAGCAGTACTTC. Translated: CASSPWDGPYEQYF.

This chain uses TRBV4-3 with TRBJ2-1, with TRBD2 matching 10 bases. V was pared by 0 bases and J by 4 bases, with 12 bases of the junction left unmatched. The germline V gene has CDR1 LGHNA and CDR2 YSLEER. The CDR3 contains 19 residues. The CDR3 DNA sequence: TGCGCCAGCAGCCAAGATATACCAGCGGGAGGGGGGAATTACAATGAGCAGTTCTTC. Amino acids: CASSQDIPAGGGNYNEQFF.

CDR3 region: CASSYSVSGSPDTQYF. The CDR3 DNA reads TGTGCCAGCAGTTACTCCGTGTCGGGGAGCCCAGATACGCAGTATTTT. This chain uses TRBV6-5 with TRBJ2-3; the D gene is possibly TRBD2 (5 bases). V lost 0 bases and J lost 4, with 14 bases in between. Germline V gene sequence: CDR1 MNHEY, CDR2 SVGAGI. The CDR3 has 16 amino acids.

This clone came up once. The rearrangement uses TRBV5-4 and TRBJ1-2; D call uncertain. Germline CDR1 reads SGHNT; CDR2 reads YYREEE (reference sequence). V was trimmed by 0 bases and J by 1 base, leaving 4 bases between them. This CDR3 comprises 13 residues. The CDR3 DNA reads as TGTGCCAGCAGCTTGGGTTATAACTATGGCTACACCTTC. Translating it yields CASSLGYNYGYTF.

The chain employs TRBV27 and TRBJ2-7; 7 bases match TRBD2. This CDR3 has 17 amino acids. Trimming at V came to 4 bases and at J to 2 bases, leaving 14 bases not matched to a gene. Germline CDR1 reads MNHEY; CDR2 reads SMNVEV (reference sequence). CDR3 DNA: TGTGCCAGCAGTTATCGGGACCCACGGACTAGTGCCTACGAGCAGTACTTC. This codes for CASSYRDPRTSAYEQYF.

This clone was found many times. The chain's CDR3 is CASIAQSSYNSPLHF. The CDR3 DNA is TGTGCCAGCATCGCCCAGAGCTCCTATAATTCACCCCTCCACTTT. The chain combines TRBV6-1 with TRBJ1-6; D remains ambiguous. This CDR3 has 15 amino acids. Looked up from germline, CDR1 is MNHNS and CDR2 is SASEGT. The V gene lost 7 bases and the J gene lost 0 bases, with 10 bases spanning the gap.

The chain carries TRBV7-9 and TRBJ2-3; 11 bases are a match to TRBD2. The CDR3 has 15 amino acids. Trimming cost V 5 bases and J 3 bases; bases outside gene matches: 4. Germline V gives CDR1 SEHNR, CDR2 FQNEAQ (reference sequence). The CDR3 here is CASSPGLAVTDTQYF. CDR3 nucleotides: TGTGCCAGCAGCCCGGGACTAGCGGTAACAGATACGCAGTATTTT.

The chain combines TRBV4-3 with TRBJ2-7, with a weak D call TRBD2 (5 bases). V dropped 4 bases and J dropped 2 bases, with 15 bases sitting between them. CDR3 size: 15 residues. Germline CDR1 LGHNA, CDR2 YSLEER. CDR3 sequence (DNA): TGCGCCAGCAGCCCCCAAGGAGGTGGGGCCTACGAGCAGTACTTC. It encodes CASSPQGGGAYEQYF.

The chain combines TRBV14 with TRBJ2-7, with TRBD2 matching 7 bases. The V and J ends lost 3 bases and 6 bases, in that order; junction bases with no gene match: 2. This CDR3 spans 12 amino acids. Germline loops: CDR1 SGHDN, CDR2 FVKESK. The CDR3 loop is CASSQGRVEQYF. The CDR3 nucleotides are TGTGCCAGCAGCCAGGGGAGGGTCGAGCAGTACTTC.

The genes are TRBV4-3 and TRBJ2-5, with D perhaps TRBD1 or TRBD2 (5 bases each). The CDR3 contains 18 residues. Germline lookup yields CDR1 LGHNA and CDR2 YSLEER. V lost 1 base and J 0 bases, leaving 18 bases between the germline ends. Here the CDR3 reads CASSQGRRQGPYQETQYF. CDR3 DNA: TGCGCCAGCAGCCAAGGGCGGCGGCAGGGACCTTACCAAGAGACCCAGTACTTC.

The J gene is TRBJ2-3, the V gene TRBV6-5; D gene uncertain. This CDR3 has 15 residues. Between the trimmed V and J ends, which lost 6 bases and 0 bases, there was a span of 13 bases. CDR1 is MNHEY, CDR2 SVGAGI, per germline. CDR3 nucleotide sequence: TGTGCCAGCAGGCTGGGTTACCCTAGCACAGATACGCAGTATTTT. It yields the protein CASRLGYPSTDTQYF.

This clone was seen a handful of times. CDR3 coding DNA: TGTGCCAGCAGTGGCCTCCTAACCTACGAGCAGTACTTC. Translation: CASSGLLTYEQYF. The rearrangement joins TRBV28 to TRBJ2-7; D remains ambiguous. From germline, CDR1 is MDHEN and CDR2 SYDVKM. CDR3 length equals 13 residues. V gave up 5 bases and J gave up 2 bases, with 10 bases separating them. Variable domain in full (rest from reference TRBV28 and TRBJ2-7): DVKVTQSSRYLVKRTGEKVFLECVQDMDHENMFWYRQDPGLGLRLIYFSYDVKMKEKGDIPEGYSVSREKKERFSLILESASTNQTSMYLCASSGLLTYEQYFGPGTRLTVT.

This rearrangement joins TRBV28 to TRBJ1-1, with D maybe TRBD1 (5 bases). From germline, CDR1 is MDHEN and CDR2 SYDVKM. There are 15 residues in the CDR3. V lost 6 bases, J lost 1 base, and 15 bases lay in between. CDR3 bases: TGTGCCAGCAGGGCCTGGGGGGAGGGGAACACTGAAGCTTTCTTT. Protein: CASRAWGEGNTEAFF.

The V and J genes are TRBV11-2 and TRBJ2-3, with a possible D match to TRBD2 (6 bases). The CDR3 has 16 residues. Germline lookup yields CDR1 SGHAT and CDR2 FQNNGV. The germline V and J ends were trimmed by 0 bases and 0 bases, with 10 bases remaining between them. The CDR3 DNA reads as TGTGCCAGCAGCTTAGAGCGGCTAGCGAGCACAGATACGCAGTATTTT. Its translation: CASSLERLASTDTQYF.

The J gene is TRBJ2-7, the V gene TRBV6-5; either TRBD1 or TRBD2 may supply D (5 bases each). The V and J ends lost 8 bases and 1 base respectively, with 18 bases between them. The CDR3 extends over 15 amino acids. CDR1 MNHEY and CDR2 SVGAGI come from the germline V gene. The CDR3 nucleotides are TGTGCCAGCGAGGGGAGTAGCCTGGGATCCTACGAGCAGTACTTC. It codes for CASEGSSLGSYEQYF.

J is TRBJ2-5 and V is TRBV5-6, with TRBD1 matching over 7 bases. From germline, CDR1 is SGHDT and CDR2 YYEEEE. The CDR3 covers 15 residues. V gave up 4 bases and J gave up 5 bases; unmatched junction bases: 11. The CDR3 is CASSPNGQGVETQYF. The CDR3 DNA is TGTGCCAGCAGCCCTAATGGGCAGGGGGTTGAGACCCAGTACTTC.

The chain carries TRBV28 and TRBJ1-5; D is perhaps TRBD1 (5 bases). Germline V gives CDR1 MDHEN, CDR2 SYDVKM. V lost 8 bases and J 3 bases, leaving 17 bases between the germline ends. The CDR3 contains 15 residues. The CDR3, as DNA: TGTGCCAGCGGGAGTTGGGCCGGGACCAATCAGCCCCAGCATTTT. Translated: CASGSWAGTNQPQHF. Together with reference TRBV28 and TRBJ1-5, the CDR3 gives the full variable domain: DVKVTQSSRYLVKRTGEKVFLECVQDMDHENMFWYRQDPGLGLRLIYFSYDVKMKEKGDIPEGYSVSREKKERFSLILESASTNQTSMYLCASGSWAGTNQPQHFGDGTRLSIL.

In nucleotides, the CDR3 is TGTGCCAGCAGGGGGCCCAATTTACCGAGATCTGGAAACACCATATATTTT. Residues: CASRGPNLPRSGNTIYF. The chain is built from TRBV28 and TRBJ1-3; TRBD1 is a possible D gene (5 bases). The CDR3 runs to 17 residues. Between the trimmed V and J ends, which lost 6 bases and 1 base, there was a span of 19 bases. Looked up from germline, CDR1 is MDHEN and CDR2 is SYDVKM.

CDR3 in amino acids: CASSSGTTTGELFF. Written as DNA, the CDR3 is TGTGCCAGCAGCTCCGGGACAACTACCGGGGAGCTGTTTTTT. The chain joins TRBV5-6 to TRBJ2-2; weak D call: TRBD1 (6 bases). CDR1 is SGHDT, CDR2 YYEEEE, per germline. V shed 3 bases and J shed 5 bases, with 11 bases lying between them. The CDR3 has 14 residues.

The chain joins TRBV5-1 to TRBJ2-7; 7 bases are a match to TRBD1. The CDR3 length is 17 residues. After removal of 0 bases from V and 3 bases from J, the junction contained 12 bases not matched to a gene. Germline CDR1 reads SGHRS; CDR2 reads YFSETQ. The CDR3 nucleotides read TGCGCCAGCAGCTTGGCTCTATACTTGGGGACAGACTACGAGCAGTACTTC. Its translation: CASSLALYLGTDYEQYF.

This rearrangement joins TRBV7-3 to TRBJ1-1; 7 bases agree with TRBD1. Germline CDR1 is SGHTA and CDR2 is FQGTGA. The CDR3 totals 16 residues. The V and J ends lost 3 bases and 1 base, in that order; junction bases with no gene match: 8. The CDR3 protein is CASSLGTGTENTEAFF. The CDR3 region has the DNA TGTGCCAGCAGCTTGGGGACCGGGACAGAGAACACTGAAGCTTTCTTT.

This chain uses TRBV6-1 with TRBJ1-1; tentatively, D is TRBD1 (6 bases). V dropped 3 bases and J dropped 0 bases, with 11 bases sitting between them. The CDR3 sequence is 15 residues long. Germline V gene sequence: CDR1 MNHNS, CDR2 SASEGT. The CDR3 region has the DNA TGTGCCAGCAGTGAGATAGACAGGCTGAACACTGAAGCTTTCTTT. The encoded protein is CASSEIDRLNTEAFF.

As regards this clone: This sample also contains other DNA sequences that code for the same CDR3. The rearrangement links TRBV14 to TRBJ1-2; 8 nucleotides agree with TRBD1. Per germline, CDR1 SGHDN and CDR2 FVKESK. The CDR3 loop spans 13 amino acids. V lost 6 bases to trimming and J lost 6 bases; unmatched junction nucleotides: 6. For the CDR3, the DNA is TGTGCCAGCAGTCCTCGACAGGGGCATGGCTACACCTTC. Translating gives CASSPRQGHGYTF.

CDR3 sequence (DNA): TGTGCCAGCAGCCTTCAGGCGGGGCGGGAAGAGCAGTTCTTC. It translates to CASSLQAGREEQFF. The V gene is TRBV9, the J gene TRBJ2-1, with a possible D match to TRBD2 (6 bases). Trimming shortened V by 4 bases and J by 10 bases, and 18 bases separated the two germline ends. Germline V gene lookup returns CDR1 SGDLS and CDR2 YYNGEE. CDR3 length: 14 amino acids.